This is a list of T cell receptor beta chains from one sample in a study of cytomegalovirus exposure and HLA in healthy donors. The repertoire was sequenced with immunoSEQ multiplex PCR; TCRdb's copy has only in-frame clones and lacks some. The repertoire holds 250,000 to 300,000 clones, with 70% to 90% as singletons. The sequencing sample was made of PBMCs. The receptors here all came from a woman between 18 and 29 years old in good health and CMV-seronegative. CDR3s include the opening cysteine and the closing phenylalanine or tryptophan. D genes are given only for firm matches. Size is omitted from some rows. Given values are once, few, many or a class for expanded clones.

D: TRBD1; V: TRBV7-9; J: TRBJ2-7; size: .; DNA: TGTGCCAGCAGGGGACGACAGGGGTCTTCCTACGAGCAGTACTTC; CDR3: CASRGRQGSSYEQYF
D: TRBD1; V: TRBV7-2; J: TRBJ1-1; size: .; DNA: TGTGCCAGCAGCTTGGACAGGCAATATGAAGCTTTCTTT; CDR3: CASSLDRQYEAFF
D: .; V: TRBV28; J: TRBJ1-6; size: few; DNA: TGTGCCAGCTCCGTCCCGGGACATTATTCACCCCTCCACTTT; CDR3: CASSVPGHYSPLHF
D: TRBD1; V: TRBV6-1; J: TRBJ2-3; size: .; DNA: TGTGCCAGCAAAAGGGGACAGCTCTTGGATACGCAGTATTTT; CDR3: CASKRGQLLDTQYF
D: .; V: TRBV6-5; J: TRBJ2-2; size: .; DNA: TGTGCCAGCAGCCGGGACTCGATAAACACCGGGGAGCTGTTTTTT; CDR3: CASSRDSINTGELFF
D: .; V: TRBV6-4; J: TRBJ1-2; size: few; DNA: TGTGCCAGCAGGGCCCAGGAGGGTGGCTACACCTTC; CDR3: CASRAQEGGYTF
D: TRBD1; V: TRBV25-1; J: TRBJ1-1; size: .; DNA: TGTGCCAGCAGTGACCCGGGACAGACTGAAGCTTTCTTT; CDR3: CASSDPGQTEAFF
D: TRBD2; V: TRBV29-1; J: TRBJ2-7; size: few; DNA: TGCAGCGGACGGGGGGATGGGGCCGAGCAGTACTTC; CDR3: CSGRGDGAEQYF
D: .; V: TRBV4-1; J: TRBJ1-2; size: .; DNA: TGCGCCAGCAGCCAAGATCAGGGGAGAGGTGGCTACACCTTC; CDR3: CASSQDQGRGGYTF
D: TRBD1; V: TRBV11-2; J: TRBJ2-1; size: .; DNA: TGTGCCAGCAGCCTCGGGACAGTATCCTACAATGAGCAGTTCTTC; CDR3: CASSLGTVSYNEQFF
D: .; V: TRBV6-1; J: TRBJ1-2; size: once; DNA: TGTGCCAGCAGTGTAGAGACCTTC; CDR3: CASSVETF